This T cell receptor beta chain was recovered during a study of shared clonotypes between healthy human individuals. Findings and caveats of the study: Across subsets, estimated richness was generally greater for naive than for memory populations.

Comment on this clone: Its antigen remains unidentified.

Cells designated naive CD8 were CD45RO-negative and were positively selected for CCR7, with terminally differentiated effector memory CD45RA+ cells excluded. Germline CDR1 SGHNT, CDR2 YYREEE (reference sequence). The CDR3 has 13 amino acids. The V and J ends lost 0 bases and 6 bases respectively, with 10 bases between them. Under the authors' procedure: As immunoSEQ supplied junction-only sequences (without quality scores), filtering differed. Assay used: immunoSEQ multiplex PCR; TCRdb lists only in-frame clones, some missing. V, J and clone size reflect that table, while D and trimming were determined from the DNA. The sample consists of millions of clones, about 93% of them appearing once.

Material: naive CD8+ T cells from PBMCs. This chain uses TRBV5-4 with TRBJ2-7; no clear D. The sequence was obtained from a man aged 18 to 29 in good health. Some clones in this sample may be carry-over from other donors' samples. CDR3 DNA: TGTGCCAGCAGCTTGGTCTCCGGTGGCGAGCAGTACTTC. Translation: CASSLVSGGEQYF.